This TCR beta chain was observed in a study of T cells in Graves' hyperthyroidism and ophthalmopathy. In germline, CDR1 is MDHEN, CDR2 SYDVKM. The CDR3 has 15 residues. The V segment lost 5 bases and the J segment 4 bases; nucleotides outside the gene matches: 8. This clonotype was seen many times. The CDR3 regions of TCR beta were amplified from RNA transcripts. RT-PCR in the first round (using the HTBI primer set) targeted the TCR CDR3. In TCRdb, the multiplex PCR reads were re-called with MiXCR into one record per CDR3 protein. This repertoire shows hundreds of thousands of distinct CDR3 sequences, 20% to 25% found once; its top ten account for around a third.

The chain has TRBV28 and TRBJ1-1; the match to TRBD1 covers 9 bases. Sequencing was carried out using blood. This TCR derives from a man aged 25-45 years with Graves' ophthalmopathy. CDR3 nucleotide sequence: TGTGCCAGCAGTGCATACAGGGGGCAGGGCACTGAAGCTTTCTTT. It encodes CASSAYRGQGTEAFF.